The rows below give T cell receptor beta chains drawn from one sample of a study of T-cell reconstitution after alpha-beta-depleted transplantation in children. Via MiXCR, TCRdb re-called the PCR reads, giving one row per CDR3 protein. The data hold about 200,000 distinct CDR3 sequences, with approximately 6.3% observed a single time. The starting material was PBMCs, obtained before TCRalphabeta/CD19-depleted stem cell transplant. Source of these receptors: a boy between 2 and 15 years old with acute lymphoblastic leukemia, due to receive a stem cell transplant. CDR3s include the opening cysteine and the closing phenylalanine or tryptophan. Each record gives: D gene, V gene, J gene, clone size, CDR3 protein, CDR3 DNA. A D gene is named only where the DNA matches it firmly. Rows may omit the clone size; those that give it use once, few, many or a size class.

d_call: .; v_call: TRBV29-1; j_call: TRBJ2-1; clone_size: many; cdr3_aa: CSVEGQGTYNEQFF; cdr3_nt: TGCAGCGTTGAAGGTCAGGGAACCTACAATGAGCAGTTCTTC
d_call: .; v_call: TRBV24-1; j_call: TRBJ2-2; clone_size: many; cdr3_aa: CATTPGTGELFF; cdr3_nt: TGTGCCACCACTCCGGGCACCGGGGAGCTGTTTTTT
d_call: .; v_call: TRBV12-3/TRBV12-4; j_call: TRBJ2-2; clone_size: many; cdr3_aa: CASLQLNTGELFF; cdr3_nt: TGTGCCAGCCTACAACTCAACACCGGGGAGCTGTTTTTT
d_call: .; v_call: TRBV12-3/TRBV12-4; j_call: TRBJ2-3; clone_size: few; cdr3_aa: CASQRVTDTQYF; cdr3_nt: TGTGCCAGCCAGCGGGTCACGGATACGCAGTATTTT
d_call: .; v_call: TRBV11-2; j_call: TRBJ2-1; clone_size: many; cdr3_aa: CASSPRSGLVQGDEQFF; cdr3_nt: TGTGCCAGCAGCCCCCGGTCGGGCCTGGTTCAGGGCGATGAGCAGTTCTTC
d_call: .; v_call: TRBV5-1; j_call: TRBJ1-1; clone_size: .; cdr3_aa: CACDQGTGTEAFF; cdr3_nt: TGCGCCTGTGACCAGGGGACCGGCACTGAAGCTTTCTTT
d_call: TRBD2; v_call: TRBV20-1; j_call: TRBJ2-5; clone_size: many; cdr3_aa: CSASSTSGSRETQYF; cdr3_nt: TGCAGTGCTAGTTCGACTAGCGGGAGTAGGGAGACCCAGTACTTC
d_call: TRBD1; v_call: TRBV28; j_call: TRBJ2-7; clone_size: many; cdr3_aa: CAISLGQGYYEQYF; cdr3_nt: TGTGCCATCTCGTTAGGACAGGGGTACTACGAGCAGTACTTC
d_call: .; v_call: TRBV3-1; j_call: TRBJ1-6; clone_size: .; cdr3_aa: CASSRVGHLGSPLHF; cdr3_nt: TGTGCCAGCAGCCGTGTTGGACATTTGGGTTCACCCCTCCACTTT
d_call: .; v_call: TRBV10-3; j_call: TRBJ2-7; clone_size: many; cdr3_aa: CAISDGAGPDEQYF; cdr3_nt: TGTGCCATCAGTGACGGGGCAGGGCCCGACGAGCAGTACTTC
d_call: .; v_call: TRBV19; j_call: TRBJ2-6; clone_size: few; cdr3_aa: CASRSVGAGANVLTF; cdr3_nt: TGTGCCAGTAGGTCGGTAGGGGCTGGGGCCAACGTCCTGACTTTC
d_call: .; v_call: TRBV7-2; j_call: TRBJ1-1; clone_size: many; cdr3_aa: CASSGSGLRNTEAFF; cdr3_nt: TGTGCCAGCAGCGGCTCGGGGTTACGGAACACTGAAGCTTTCTTT
d_call: TRBD1; v_call: TRBV5-1; j_call: TRBJ1-1; clone_size: .; cdr3_aa: CASRGTGGGNTEAFF; cdr3_nt: TGCGCCAGCAGAGGGACAGGGGGAGGGAACACTGAAGCTTTCTTT
d_call: TRBD1; v_call: TRBV15; j_call: TRBJ2-1; clone_size: few; cdr3_aa: CATSRDSSRGQGRYNEQFF; cdr3_nt: TGTGCCACCAGCAGAGACTCCTCCCGGGGACAGGGGAGGTACAATGAGCAGTTCTTC
d_call: TRBD1; v_call: TRBV5-1; j_call: TRBJ1-1; clone_size: many; cdr3_aa: CASSLGRTGANTEAFF; cdr3_nt: TGCGCCAGCAGCTTGGGACGGACAGGGGCGAACACTGAAGCTTTCTTT
d_call: .; v_call: TRBV9; j_call: TRBJ2-3; clone_size: .; cdr3_aa: CASSVAPHRRTDTQYF; cdr3_nt: TGTGCCAGCAGCGTAGCCCCGCATCGGAGGACAGATACGCAGTATTTT
d_call: TRBD2; v_call: TRBV20-1; j_call: TRBJ2-3; clone_size: many; cdr3_aa: CSAQRERSTDTQYF; cdr3_nt: TGCAGTGCTCAGCGGGAGCGCAGCACAGATACGCAGTATTTT
d_call: .; v_call: TRBV6-2/TRBV6-3; j_call: TRBJ2-7; clone_size: .; cdr3_aa: CASNLASTYYEQYF; cdr3_nt: TGTGCCAGCAATCTGGCCAGTACCTACTACGAGCAGTACTTC
d_call: .; v_call: TRBV20-1; j_call: TRBJ1-5; clone_size: many; cdr3_aa: CSARREGRQPQHF; cdr3_nt: TGCAGTGCCCGACGGGAAGGGCGACAGCCCCAGCATTTT
d_call: .; v_call: TRBV5-6; j_call: TRBJ1-3; clone_size: .; cdr3_aa: CASSEGSGALSGNTIYF; cdr3_nt: TGTGCCAGCAGCGAAGGGTCAGGGGCTCTCTCTGGAAACACCATATATTTT
d_call: .; v_call: TRBV28; j_call: TRBJ2-5; clone_size: many; cdr3_aa: CASRLSGGDSKTQYF; cdr3_nt: TGTGCCAGCAGGCTAAGTGGAGGGGATTCGAAGACCCAGTACTTC
d_call: TRBD2; v_call: TRBV7-6; j_call: TRBJ2-1; clone_size: .; cdr3_aa: CASSITSGGDNEQFF; cdr3_nt: TGTGCCAGCAGCATCACTAGCGGGGGGGACAATGAGCAGTTCTTC
d_call: .; v_call: TRBV27; j_call: TRBJ2-7; clone_size: many; cdr3_aa: CASGDTSYEQYF; cdr3_nt: TGTGCCAGCGGAGACACCTCCTACGAGCAGTACTTC
d_call: .; v_call: TRBV19; j_call: TRBJ2-4; clone_size: few; cdr3_aa: CASSRLWTRESAKNIQYF; cdr3_nt: TGTGCCAGTAGTCGCCTTTGGACGAGGGAGAGTGCCAAAAACATTCAGTACTTC
d_call: TRBD2; v_call: TRBV15; j_call: TRBJ2-3; clone_size: .; cdr3_aa: CATSRTPNLAGVTDTQYF; cdr3_nt: TGTGCCACCAGCCGAACACCAAACTTAGCGGGAGTTACAGATACGCAGTATTTT
d_call: TRBD1; v_call: TRBV4-1; j_call: TRBJ2-7; clone_size: many; cdr3_aa: CASSQEGTAPYEQYF; cdr3_nt: TGCGCCAGCAGCCAAGAAGGGACAGCTCCCTACGAGCAGTACTTC